This section outlines one T cell receptor (beta chain) sequence together with its context. This clonotype was observed many times. No cognate antigen has been identified for it. No base quality information exists; no much larger clone differs at one position. For the sorted-subset TCR libraries, the starting material was 1 million sorted CD4+ or CD8+ T cells. Multiple sclerosis patients were enrolled in a US clinical protocol under which disease progression was evaluated by magnetic resonance imaging. Peripheral blood was subjected to Ficoll-Hypaque density gradient centrifugation to isolate PBMCs, which were then cryopreserved in liquid nitrogen. Paired sorted CD4+ and CD8+ subsets came from healthy controls, HAM/TSP patients and MS patients. Trimming leaves V shorter by 4 bases and J shorter by 0 bases, with the junction holding 4 bases beyond the gene matches. The CDR3, from cysteine to phenylalanine, totals 15 residues. The retained sequence is limited to the CDR3, 45 bases, with the frame set at the first base. According to the germline V gene, CDR1 reads SGHRS and CDR2 reads YFSETQ.

cDNA synthesis used template-switch 5'RACE with a primer carrying a 10-nucleotide random unique molecular identifier tagging each TCR transcript. Every sequencing run yielded over 200 million TCR-beta sequences covering 15-18 subjects. The RNeasy kit was used to extract total RNA. Using the KAPA Real-time Library Amplification kit, TCR-beta VDJ regions were amplified with primers for the TCR constant region and the 5'RACE anchor. A first PCR added sample indexes and Illumina adaptors, and a second PCR then raised library yield. After purification with Ampure beads, the TCR product of roughly 650 bp was size-selected on a 2% E-gel SizeSelection system. Library quality was checked on a Bioanalyzer, concentration was measured with Qubit, and libraries were quantified with the Kapa Library Quantification kit before pooling. An Illumina HiSeq 2500 sequenced the libraries paired-end 2 x 150 bp. To increase sequence diversity, roughly 24-30% phiX was spiked into each library pool. Per the source publication's procedure: The quality-filtered reads were processed with the UMI-based MiGEC pipeline, whose error correction step removed more than 85% of the raw TCR sequences. IMGT germline references were used for alignment of VDJ genes, and clonotypes were defined by a unique CDR3 amino acid sequence together with V-J genes. VDJtools evaluated clonal expansion, Shannon diversity and CDR3 relatedness (CalcPairwiseDistances, ClusterSamples); CLCbio workbench built phylogenetic trees. Clones with at least 8 unique UMIs were defined as expanded, with this threshold being based on coefficient-of-variation modelling across technical triplicates. In-frame beta chains were kept once TCRdb had trimmed the public reads at Q25 with fastp and called clones with MiXCR. Entries that share a CDR3 protein sequence are merged under the most common genes and DNA. These V and J calls originate from TCRdb's pipeline instead of the authors' own analysis. In all, the sample holds tens of thousands of distinct CDR3 sequences, and 4% of those were seen once. About 2% of the sample goes to the ten largest clones.

The data were taken from a study of neurological immune-mediated disorders (dated by TCRdb to the late 2010s). A note on the overall study: Of the 35 or so multiple sclerosis patients, some 30 had relapsing-remitting MS and 3 had secondary progressive MS. Using UMI-based sequencing, the study compared peripheral blood TCR-beta repertoires from patients with HTLV-I-associated myelopathy (HAM/TSP), patients with multiple sclerosis, and healthy controls. The 95 to 110 TCR-beta libraries covered PBMC samples along with longitudinal samples, technical triplicates, and paired sorted CD4+ and CD8+ T-cell subsets. Of the approximately 68 subjects in the cohort, some 15 were HAM/TSP patients, approximately 35 were multiple sclerosis patients, and around 20 were healthy controls. Overall results and qualifications from the work: No clinical or MRI features were associated with the MS cluster, and the authors said that larger cohorts are needed. In a phylogenetic analysis, the repertoires of 18 out of 34 MS patients fell into a single cluster of related CDR3 sequences, pointing to a possible signature at the repertoire level. TCR clonal expansion was greatest in HAM/TSP patients and smallest in MS patients, who ranked below even healthy controls. Across subjects, expanded clones never shared an identical CDR3 amino acid sequence, which suggests that the TCR-beta repertoires in every group were private.

Material for sequencing was CD4+ T cells from blood. The receptor was isolated from a woman aged 40 to 50 with multiple sclerosis. This chain is built from TRBV5-1 and TRBJ2-7, with TRBD2 matching 10 junction bases. The CDR3 is CASSPIAGGSYEQYF. Here is the DNA: TGCGCCAGCAGCCCAATAGCGGGGGGCTCCTACGAGCAGTACTTC.